The 6 T cell receptor beta chains listed next were all sequenced from one sample in a study of vaccination and CD4 T cells after COVID-19. TCRdb called the PCR reads again in MiXCR, with one record for every CDR3 protein. Here the sample spans about 29,000 distinct CDR3 sequences, about 50% being singletons. The time point: late sampling 161 to 241 days after vaccination in a few convalescent patients. Here the sequenced sample was CD4+ T cells from blood, taken about 7 months after SARS-CoV-2 vaccination. The origin of the receptors is a human donor who had recovered from COVID-19.

This clonotype occurred a few times. The chain has TRBV6-5 and TRBJ1-1, with TRBD1 identical over 8 bases. Germline V gene sequence: CDR1 MNHEY, CDR2 SVGAGI. This CDR3 region has 15 residues. With 6 bases clipped from V and 1 base from J, the junction kept 7 bases outside the gene matches. CDR3 in DNA: TGTGCCAGCAGCTACGCCGGGACAGGGAACACTGAAGCTTTCTTT. Protein sequence: CASSYAGTGNTEAFF.

This clonotype was counted between two and nine times. The chain recombines TRBV28 with TRBJ2-7; 8 bases match TRBD2. Germline CDR1 reads MDHEN; CDR2 reads SYDVKM. Trimming at V came to 3 bases and at J to 0 bases, leaving 7 bases not matched to a gene. This CDR3 is built from 16 residues. DNA for the CDR3: TGTGCCAGCAGTTTGGTAGCGGGAAAGAGCTCCTACGAGCAGTACTTC. Amino acids: CASSLVAGKSSYEQYF.

This clonotype was seen more than once but under ten times. This chain joins TRBV20-1 and TRBJ1-2; 7 bases agree with TRBD1. V shed 0 bases and J 6 bases; nucleotides not matched to a gene: 10. Germline loops: CDR1 DFQATT, CDR2 SNEGSKA (reference sequence). The CDR3 is 15 residues long. CDR3 in DNA: TGCAGTGCTAGAGATCCGGTGAAGGGGGCGGATGGCTACACCTTC. It encodes CSARDPVKGADGYTF.

This sequence joins TRBV12-3 or TRBV12-4 and TRBJ1-2, with D perhaps matching TRBD1 (5 bases). The CDR3 loop spans 13 amino acids. With 5 bases removed from V and 7 bases from J, the gap between germline ends came to 14 bases. CDR3: CASSRQTSGGYTF. As DNA, the CDR3 is TGTGCCAGCAGTCGACAGACCTCTGGTGGCTACACCTTC.

The chain has TRBV28 and TRBJ2-7, with 7 bases fitting TRBD2. The V gene end was trimmed by 1 base and the J gene end by 2 bases; junction bases not matched to a gene: 5. The CDR3 has 15 residues. The V gene's germline CDR1 is MDHEN and CDR2 SYDVKM. The CDR3 region has the DNA TGTGCCAGCAGTTTATTGGGCGGGAGAGCCTACGAGCAGTACTTC. It encodes CASSLLGGRAYEQYF.

This clonotype showed up just a few times. The V and J genes are TRBV6-2 or TRBV6-3 and TRBJ2-5, with TRBD1 as a possible D gene (5 bases). V shed 0 bases and J shed 5 bases, with 10 bases lying between them. Germline values: CDR1 MNHEY, CDR2 SVGEGT. This CDR3 spans 14 amino acids. CDR3 protein: CASSYSLQVETQYF. In DNA form, the CDR3 reads TGTGCCAGCAGTTACTCGCTACAGGTGGAGACCCAGTACTTC.